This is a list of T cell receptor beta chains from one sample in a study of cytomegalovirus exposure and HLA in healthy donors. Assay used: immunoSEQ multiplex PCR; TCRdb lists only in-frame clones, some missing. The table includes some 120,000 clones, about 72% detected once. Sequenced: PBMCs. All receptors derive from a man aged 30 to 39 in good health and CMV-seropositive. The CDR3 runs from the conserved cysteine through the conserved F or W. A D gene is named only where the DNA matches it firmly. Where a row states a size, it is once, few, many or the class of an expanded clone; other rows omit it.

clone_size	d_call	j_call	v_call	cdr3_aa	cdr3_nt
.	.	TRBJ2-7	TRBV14	CASSQDSVWSYEQYF	TGTGCCAGCAGCCAAGACTCAGTGTGGTCCTACGAGCAGTACTTC
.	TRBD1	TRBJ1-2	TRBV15	CATSRPTGTDGYTF	TGTGCCACCAGCAGACCCACCGGGACAGATGGCTACACCTTC
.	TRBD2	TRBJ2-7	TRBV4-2	CASSQDRTSRNPYEQYF	TGTGCCAGCAGCCAAGATAGGACTAGCAGGAACCCTTACGAGCAGTACTTC
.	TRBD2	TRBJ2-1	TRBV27	CASSLLAGVEQFF	TGTGCCAGCAGTTTACTAGCGGGAGTTGAGCAGTTCTTC
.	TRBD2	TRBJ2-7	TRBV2	CASSEEGRLAGSYEQYF	TGTGCCAGCAGTGAAGAAGGTAGACTAGCGGGTTCCTACGAGCAGTACTTC
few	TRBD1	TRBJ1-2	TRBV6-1	CASSERDRDYGYTF	TGTGCCAGCAGTGAACGGGACAGGGACTATGGCTACACCTTC
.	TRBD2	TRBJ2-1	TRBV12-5	CASGTGLAGGLSSYNEQFF	TGTGCTAGTGGTACCGGACTAGCGGGAGGGCTGAGCTCCTACAATGAGCAGTTCTTC
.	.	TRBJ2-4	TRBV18	CASSPIFGEENIQYF	TGTGCCAGCTCACCAATTTTTGGGGAGGAGAACATTCAGTACTTC
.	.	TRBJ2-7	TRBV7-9	CASTGTLQSYEQYF	TGTGCCAGCACCGGGACACTTCAGTCCTACGAGCAGTACTTC
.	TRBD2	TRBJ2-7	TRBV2	CATGRLADSYEQYF	TGTGCCACGGGGAGGCTAGCGGACTCCTACGAGCAGTACTTC
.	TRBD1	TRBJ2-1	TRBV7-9	CASSSRGIWDRGKAEQFF	TGTGCCAGCAGCTCCCGCGGGATCTGGGACAGGGGGAAGGCTGAGCAGTTCTTC
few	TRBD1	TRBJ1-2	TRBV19	CASSPSYRDRANYGYTF	TGTGCCAGTAGTCCCTCGTACCGGGACAGAGCTAACTATGGCTACACCTTC
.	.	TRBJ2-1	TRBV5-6	CASSLGESYNEQFF	TGTGCCAGCAGCTTGGGGGAGTCCTACAATGAGCAGTTCTTC
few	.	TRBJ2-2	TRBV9	CASSVLAANTGELFF	TGTGCCAGCAGCGTACTCGCGGCGAACACCGGGGAGCTGTTTTTT
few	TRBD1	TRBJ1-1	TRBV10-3	CATYGADRGTEAFF	TGTGCCACCTACGGTGCTGACAGGGGAACTGAAGCTTTCTTT
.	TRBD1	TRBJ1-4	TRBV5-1	CASSQTGLNEKLFF	TGCGCCAGCAGCCAGACAGGGCTTAATGAAAAACTGTTTTTT
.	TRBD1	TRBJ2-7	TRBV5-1	CASSLATGVISYEQYF	TGCGCCAGCAGCTTGGCCACAGGGGTTATCTCCTACGAGCAGTACTTC
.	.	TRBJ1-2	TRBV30	CAWSVGGSGGYTF	TGTGCCTGGAGTGTAGGGGGTTCGGGTGGCTACACCTTC
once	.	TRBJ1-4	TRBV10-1	CASSGGEKLFF	TGCGCCAGCAGCGGGGGTGAAAAACTGTTTTTT
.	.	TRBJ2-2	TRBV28	CASSPAVEGAGELFF	TGTGCCAGCAGTCCAGCAGTAGAAGGGGCCGGGGAGCTGTTTTTT
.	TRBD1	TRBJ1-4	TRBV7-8	CASSAPEGQVANEKLFF	TGTGCCAGCAGCGCACCCGAGGGACAGGTAGCTAATGAAAAACTGTTTTTT
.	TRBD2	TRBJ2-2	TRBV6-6	CASTRGTSETGELFF	TGTGCCAGCACTCGGGGGACTAGCGAAACCGGGGAGCTGTTTTTT
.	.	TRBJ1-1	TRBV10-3	CAIRRKQENAEAFF	TGTGCCATCAGGCGGAAACAGGAAAACGCTGAAGCTTTCTTT
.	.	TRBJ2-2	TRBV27	CASSFIRPMLGGTGELFF	TGTGCCAGCAGTTTTATTCGCCCGATGTTAGGGGGAACCGGGGAGCTGTTTTTT
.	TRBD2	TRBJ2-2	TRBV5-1	CASRAGTSGLPFNTGELFF	TGCGCCAGCAGAGCCGGGACTAGCGGGCTACCTTTTAACACCGGGGAGCTGTTTTTT
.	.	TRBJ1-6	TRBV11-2	CASSLTVTGYNSPLHF	TGTGCCAGCAGCTTAACCGTAACAGGCTATAATTCACCCCTCCACTTT
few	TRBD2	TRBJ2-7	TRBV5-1	CASSGAGGMYEQYF	TGCGCCAGCAGCGGGGCGGGAGGGATGTACGAGCAGTACTTC
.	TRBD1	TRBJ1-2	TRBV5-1	CASSLEGQGEGYTF	TGCGCCAGCAGCTTGGAGGGACAGGGGGAAGGCTACACCTTC
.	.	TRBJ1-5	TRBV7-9	CASSLTYGDGNQPQHF	TGTGCCAGCAGCTTGACCTACGGGGATGGAAATCAGCCCCAGCATTTT
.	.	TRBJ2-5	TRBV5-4	CASSLEGGRETQYF	TGTGCCAGCAGCCTAGAAGGGGGACGAGAGACCCAGTACTTC
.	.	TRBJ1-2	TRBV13	CASSLRTVIYGYTF	TGTGCCAGCAGCCTCCGGACAGTCATCTATGGCTACACCTTC
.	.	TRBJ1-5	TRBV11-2	CASSHPSGGGGNQPQHF	TGTGCCAGCAGCCATCCGTCCGGGGGGGGAGGCAATCAGCCCCAGCATTTT
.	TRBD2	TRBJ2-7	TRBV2	CASKNEREGVYEQYF	TGTGCCAGCAAGAATGAGCGGGAGGGTGTGTACGAGCAGTACTTC
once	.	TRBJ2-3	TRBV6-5	CASTGTDTQYF	TGTGCCAGCACCGGCACAGATACGCAGTATTTT
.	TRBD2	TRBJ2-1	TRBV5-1	CASSLAAGGPYNEQFF	TGCGCCAGCAGCTTGGCGGCGGGAGGCCCCTACAATGAGCAGTTCTTC
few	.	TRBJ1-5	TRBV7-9	CASSSRDISNQPQHF	TGTGCCAGCAGCTCCCGGGATATTTCCAATCAGCCCCAGCATTTT
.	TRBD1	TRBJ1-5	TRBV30	CAWSAWTGNSNQPQHF	TGTGCCTGGAGTGCTTGGACAGGGAATAGCAATCAGCCCCAGCATTTT
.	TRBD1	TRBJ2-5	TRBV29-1	CSVPGQGTEETQYF	TGCAGCGTACCCGGACAGGGGACGGAAGAGACCCAGTACTTC
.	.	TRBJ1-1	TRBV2	CASSELPQGAFF	TGTGCCAGCAGTGAATTACCCCAGGGAGCTTTCTTT
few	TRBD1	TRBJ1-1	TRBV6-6	CASSYGDSYPAFF	TGTGCCAGCAGTTACGGGGACAGTTATCCCGCTTTCTTT
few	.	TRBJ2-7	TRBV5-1	CASRFGSGTYEQYF	TGCGCCAGCAGATTCGGGAGCGGAACCTACGAGCAGTACTTC